These 18 T cell receptor beta chains came from one sample sequenced in a study of blood T cell repertoires in COVID-19. Profiled with immunoSEQ multiplex PCR; TCRdb holds only in-frame clones, not every one. The repertoire consists of about 68,000 clones, with approximately 84% occurring once and the leading ten covering 7.5% to 10%. Sequenced material: peripheral blood. Receptor source: a man between 50 and 59 years old with active COVID-19.

V and J are TRBV29-1 and TRBJ1-2; a possible D gene is TRBD1 (5 bases). This CDR3 is 11 amino acids long. CDR1 and CDR2 (germline): SQVTM, ANQGSEA. V lost 6 bases and J 3 bases, leaving 8 bases between the germline ends. CDR3 amino acids: CSVSGYYGYTF. The CDR3 DNA reads TGCAGCGTCTCAGGGTACTATGGCTACACCTTC.

V and J are TRBV7-9 and TRBJ1-2; 7 bases line up with TRBD1. V trimming: 5 bases; J trimming: 8 bases; junction bases outside the gene matches: 8. The germline V gene encodes CDR1 SEHNR and CDR2 FQNEAQ (reference sequence). This CDR3 region has 13 residues. The CDR3 DNA reads as TGTGCCAGCAGCGTACGAGGACAGGAGGGCTACACCTTC. Translation gives CASSVRGQEGYTF.

The chain has TRBV18 and TRBJ1-6, with 7 bases that match TRBD1. V lost 5 bases, J lost 10 bases, and 8 bases stayed unmatched. Germline V gene sequence: CDR1 KGHSH, CDR2 LQKENI. The CDR3 length is 14 residues. CDR3 amino acids: CASSSLDRDSPLHF. CDR3 coding DNA: TGTGCCAGCTCATCGCTCGACAGGGACTCACCCCTCCACTTT.

The V call is TRBV19, the J call TRBJ2-5; 8 positions match TRBD1. Germline V lookup: CDR1 LNHDA, CDR2 SQIVND (reference sequence). Trimming took 6 bases from V and 4 from J; bases not matched to a gene: 4. CDR3 length: 13 amino acids. The CDR3 DNA follows: TGTGCCAGTAGCAGGGGGCTCGTAGAGACCCAGTACTTC. Its protein is CASSRGLVETQYF. Variable domain in full (rest from reference TRBV19 and TRBJ2-5): DGGITQSPKYLFRKEGQNVTLSCEQNLNHDAMYWYRQDPGQGLRLIYYSQIVNDFQKGDIAEGYSVSREKKESFPLTVTSAQKNPTAFYLCASSRGLVETQYFGPGTRLLVL.

V and J are TRBV21-1 and TRBJ2-4; TRBD1 is the table's D call and was not checked against the DNA. TRBV21-1 is a pseudogene locus. This CDR3 spans 15 amino acids. This CDR3 reads CATPFPRLAKNIQYF. For the CDR3, the DNA is TGTGCCACCCCCTTTCCCAGATTAGCCAAAAACATTCAGTACTTC.

The chain uses TRBV7-8 and TRBJ2-3, with TRBD1 identical over 9 bases. Trimming at V came to 5 bases and at J to 5 bases, leaving 11 bases not matched to a gene. The CDR3 consists of 16 residues. Per germline, CDR1 SGHVS and CDR2 FQNEAQ. In DNA, the CDR3 is TGTGCCAGCAGCCCCCACAGGGGGCAGGAGGGAGATACGCAGTATTTT. Encoded protein: CASSPHRGQEGDTQYF.

The chain links TRBV5-1 to TRBJ2-4; tentatively, D is TRBD2 (6 bases). This CDR3 is 14 amino acids long. Germline V CDR1 and CDR2: SGHRS, YFSETQ. V lost 0 bases to trimming and J lost 7 bases, with 11 bases between them. Here the CDR3 reads CASSLGAGTNIQYF. CDR3 in DNA: TGCGCCAGCAGCTTGGGCGCAGGGACTAACATTCAGTACTTC.

The chain recombines TRBV4-3 with TRBJ1-3; no clear D. Trimming shortened V by 0 bases and J by 7 bases, and 16 bases separated the two germline ends. CDR3 size: 16 residues. CDR1 is LGHNA and CDR2 is YSLEER in the germline V gene. The CDR3 nucleotides are TGCGCCAGCAGCCAAGAGGCGACGGGAACGGGGAACACCATATATTTT. Residues: CASSQEATGTGNTIYF.

This clone was recorded once. The rearrangement uses TRBV30 and TRBJ2-7; no clear D gene. This CDR3 is built from 11 residues. Germline lookup yields CDR1 GTSNPN and CDR2 SVGIG (reference sequence). The V end was cut by 5 bases, the J end by 6 bases, with 11 bases between. The CDR3 DNA is TGTGCCTGGGGTTTCCCGGGCGAGCAGTACTTC. Its translation is CAWGFPGEQYF.

V usage is TRBV5-1 and J usage is TRBJ2-3, with a weak D call TRBD2 (5 bases). In germline, CDR1 is SGHRS, CDR2 YFSETQ. The CDR3 is made up of 12 amino acids. V shed 2 bases and J shed 6 bases, with 7 bases lying between them. CDR3: CASSLLGDTQYF. The CDR3 nucleotides are TGCGCCAGCAGCTTACTAGGGGATACGCAGTATTTT.

The CDR3 is CASSSSSQTSGRGTQYF. The CDR3 DNA sequence: TGTGCCAGCAGCTCATCTTCTCAGACTAGCGGGAGAGGTACGCAGTATTTT. The V gene is TRBV5-6, the J gene TRBJ2-3, with TRBD2 matching over 12 bases. The CDR3 loop spans 17 amino acids. Unmatched junction bases numbered 13, after V lost 3 bases and J lost 8 bases. Germline V lookup: CDR1 SGHDT, CDR2 YYEEEE.

The genes are TRBV4-3 and TRBJ1-6, with D maybe TRBD1 (5 bases). Per the germline V gene, CDR1 is LGHNA and CDR2 is YSLEER. Trimming cost V 5 bases and J 7 bases, with 12 bases left between them. The CDR3 covers 14 residues. CDR3 sequence reads: CASSDRDLNSPLHF. For the CDR3, the DNA is TGCGCCAGCAGCGACCGGGACTTAAATTCACCCCTCCACTTT.

This chain joins TRBV19 and TRBJ1-1; no reliable D call. V was clipped by 5 bases and J by 1 base, with 17 bases between them. Germline values: CDR1 LNHDA, CDR2 SQIVND (reference sequence). The length of the CDR3 is 16 residues. DNA of the CDR3: TGTGCCAGTAGTCCACCGCCGTCCAGAAAGAACACTGAAGCTTTCTTT. As protein: CASSPPPSRKNTEAFF.

The chain recombines TRBV9 with TRBJ2-5, with D perhaps matching TRBD2 (5 bases). Looked up from germline, CDR1 is SGDLS and CDR2 is YYNGEE. Trimming took off 0 bases at V and 5 bases at J, with 17 bases between the two ends. The CDR3 is 16 amino acids. In nucleotides, the CDR3 is TGTGCCAGCAGCGTAGGAGGAGGCAGCACTGGGGAGACCCAGTACTTC. It codes for CASSVGGGSTGETQYF.

The chain combines TRBV15 with TRBJ1-5; D uncertain. CDR1 and CDR2 from the germline V gene are LNHNV and YYDKDF (reference sequence). This CDR3 has 17 residues. With 0 bases removed from V and 1 base from J, the gap between germline ends came to 13 bases. The CDR3 DNA follows: TGTGCCACCAGCAGAGAAGCTTACAGAAGAAGCAATCAGCCCCAGCATTTT. It yields the protein CATSREAYRRSNQPQHF.

V gene TRBV7-6 combines with J gene TRBJ2-2; D remains unclear. CDR1 and CDR2 from the germline V gene are SGHVS and FNYEAQ. V shed 5 bases and J shed 4 bases, with 11 bases lying between them. The CDR3 extends over 14 amino acids. In nucleotides, the CDR3 is TGTGCCAGCAGCCTACCCTCGCGCACCGGGGAGCTGTTTTTT. Protein sequence: CASSLPSRTGELFF.

The chain carries TRBV5-6 and TRBJ2-5; tentatively, D is TRBD2 (7 bases). Per the germline V gene, CDR1 is SGHDT and CDR2 is YYEEEE. V was clipped by 3 bases and J by 2 bases, with 11 bases between them. The CDR3 spans 14 residues. This chain's CDR3 is CASSWGGRQETQYF. CDR3 nucleotides: TGTGCCAGCAGCTGGGGGGGCAGACAAGAGACCCAGTACTTC.

This clone was recorded once. The chain has TRBV6-1 and TRBJ2-1; TRBD1 matches at 7 bases. The CDR3 spans 16 residues. V dropped 2 bases and J dropped 8; count of bases not matched to a gene: 12. Germline V gene data show CDR1 as MNHNS and CDR2 as SASEGT. The CDR3 DNA is TGTGCCAGCAGTGAATTTGTCAGGGGGATCCTTGATGAGCAGTTCTTC. Translating gives CASSEFVRGILDEQFF.